A single T cell receptor beta chain is shown here with its context. Per the original data handling: By means of reference gene primer amplification, nucleated cell counts were estimated. Sequenced by immunoSEQ multiplex PCR; TCRdb stores in-frame clones only, minus some. Clone size and V and J calls were adopted from that table, with D and trimming inferred from the DNA. This sample has 230,000 or so clones; more than 80% occur once, and the top ten carry over 3%. The data stem from a study of blood T cell repertoires in COVID-19. Sequences were obtained from PBMCs or T cells enriched from blood (not recorded which). This clonotype originated in a woman aged 40 to 50 with acute COVID-19.

The CDR3 nucleotides read TGTGCCAGCAGTCGCTCAGAAAACATTCAGTACTTC. Translation gives CASSRSENIQYF. The chain uses TRBV28 and TRBJ2-4; no firm D call. Per the germline V gene, CDR1 is MDHEN and CDR2 is SYDVKM. The CDR3 is 12 residues long. V lost 5 bases and J lost 5, with 7 bases in between.